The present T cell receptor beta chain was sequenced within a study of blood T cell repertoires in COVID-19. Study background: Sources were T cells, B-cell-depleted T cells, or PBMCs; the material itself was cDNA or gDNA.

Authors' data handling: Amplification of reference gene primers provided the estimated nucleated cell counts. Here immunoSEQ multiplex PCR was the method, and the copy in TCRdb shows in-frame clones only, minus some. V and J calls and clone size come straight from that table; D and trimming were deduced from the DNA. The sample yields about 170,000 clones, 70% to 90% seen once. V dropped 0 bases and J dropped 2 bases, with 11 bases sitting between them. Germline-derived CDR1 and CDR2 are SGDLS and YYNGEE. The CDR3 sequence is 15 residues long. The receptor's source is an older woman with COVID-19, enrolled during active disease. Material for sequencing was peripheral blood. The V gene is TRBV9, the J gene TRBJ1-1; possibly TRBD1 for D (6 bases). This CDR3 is CASSVVDSGNTEAFF. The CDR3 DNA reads TGTGCCAGCAGCGTAGTGGACAGCGGAAACACTGAAGCTTTCTTT.